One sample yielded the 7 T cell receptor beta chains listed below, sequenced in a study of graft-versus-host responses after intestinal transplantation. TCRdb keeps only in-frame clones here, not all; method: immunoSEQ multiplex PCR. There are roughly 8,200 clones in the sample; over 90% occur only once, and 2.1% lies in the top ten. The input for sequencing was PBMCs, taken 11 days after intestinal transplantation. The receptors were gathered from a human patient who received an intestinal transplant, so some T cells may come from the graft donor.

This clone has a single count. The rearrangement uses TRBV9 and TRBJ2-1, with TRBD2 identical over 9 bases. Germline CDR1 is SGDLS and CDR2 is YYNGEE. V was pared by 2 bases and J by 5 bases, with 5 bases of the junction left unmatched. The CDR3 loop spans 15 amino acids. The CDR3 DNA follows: TGTGCCAGCAGCGTTGGCGGGGGGGCGAACAATGAGCAGTTCTTC. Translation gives CASSVGGGANNEQFF.

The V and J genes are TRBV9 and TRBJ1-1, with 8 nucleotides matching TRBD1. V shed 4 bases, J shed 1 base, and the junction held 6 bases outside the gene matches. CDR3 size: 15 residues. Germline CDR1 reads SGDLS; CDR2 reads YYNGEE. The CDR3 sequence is CASSPSQGANTEAFF. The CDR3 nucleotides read TGTGCCAGCAGCCCGAGTCAGGGGGCGAACACTGAAGCTTTCTTT.

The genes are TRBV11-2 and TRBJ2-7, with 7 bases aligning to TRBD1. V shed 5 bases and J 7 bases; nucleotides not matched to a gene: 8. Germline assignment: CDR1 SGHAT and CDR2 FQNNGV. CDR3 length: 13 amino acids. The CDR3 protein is CASSRTGVREQYF. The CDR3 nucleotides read TGTGCCAGCAGCCGCACAGGGGTGAGGGAGCAGTACTTC.

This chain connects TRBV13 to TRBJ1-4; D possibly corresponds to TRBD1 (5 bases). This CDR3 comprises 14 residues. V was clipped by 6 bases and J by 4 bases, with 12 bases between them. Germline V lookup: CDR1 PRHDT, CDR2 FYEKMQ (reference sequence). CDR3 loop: CASRLGGFNEKLFF. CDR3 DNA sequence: TGTGCCAGCAGATTGGGGGGATTTAATGAAAAACTGTTTTTT. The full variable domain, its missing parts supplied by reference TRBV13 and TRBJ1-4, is AAGVIQSPRHLIKEKRETATLKCYPIPRHDTVYWYQQGPGQDPQFLISFYEKMQSDKGSIPDRFSAQQFSDYHSELNMSSLELGDSALYFCASRLGGFNEKLFFGSGTQLSVL.

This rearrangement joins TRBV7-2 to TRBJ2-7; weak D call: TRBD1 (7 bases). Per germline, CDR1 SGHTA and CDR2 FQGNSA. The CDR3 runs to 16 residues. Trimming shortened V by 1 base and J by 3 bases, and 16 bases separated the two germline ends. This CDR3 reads CASSLVVQGRNYEQYF. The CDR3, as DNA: TGTGCCAGCAGCTTAGTCGTACAGGGGAGGAACTACGAGCAGTACTTC.

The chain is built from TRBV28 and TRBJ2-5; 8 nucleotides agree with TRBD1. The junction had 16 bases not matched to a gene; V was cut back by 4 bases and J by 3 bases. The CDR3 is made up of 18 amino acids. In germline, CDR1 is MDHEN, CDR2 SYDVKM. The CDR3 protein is CASSSPAQGAPQKETQYF. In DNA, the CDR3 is TGTGCCAGCAGTTCCCCGGCGCAGGGGGCGCCTCAAAAAGAGACCCAGTACTTC.

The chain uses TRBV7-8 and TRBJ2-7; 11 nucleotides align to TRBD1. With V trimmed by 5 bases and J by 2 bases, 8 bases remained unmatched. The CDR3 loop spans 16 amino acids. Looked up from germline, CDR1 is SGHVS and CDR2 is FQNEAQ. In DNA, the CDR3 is TGTGCCAGCAGCCCTCTCGGGACAGGGGGGACCTACGAGCAGTACTTC. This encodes CASSPLGTGGTYEQYF. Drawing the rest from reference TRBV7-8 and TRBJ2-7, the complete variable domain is GAGVSQSPRYKVAKRGQDVALRCDPISGHVSLFWYQQALGQGPEFLTYFQNEAQLDKSGLPSDRFFAERPEGSVSTLKIQRTQQEDSAVYLCASSPLGTGGTYEQYFGPGTRLTVT.